This is a list of T cell receptor beta chains from one sample in a study of OX40 agonist ivuxolimab in advanced cancers. TCRdb's table, derived via immunoSEQ multiplex PCR, lists solely in-frame clones and lacks some. The sample holds 50,000 or so clones, over 80% seen once. Sequencing was performed on CD4+ or CD8+ T cells sorted from blood, taken in a trial of the OX40 agonist ivuxolimab. The receptor set was obtained from an adult with an advanced solid tumor such as melanoma, head and neck, liver or kidney cancer. Both conserved end residues are part of each CDR3. Each record gives: clone size, J gene, V gene, D gene, CDR3 DNA, CDR3 protein. D genes are given only for firm matches. Not every row has a clone size; where given, it reads once, few, many or a size class.

size: -
J: TRBJ1-2
V: TRBV28
D: TRBD1
DNA: TGTGCCCACGAAACAGGGGTAAATGGCTACACCTTC
CDR3: CAHETGVNGYTF

size: -
J: TRBJ1-4
V: TRBV6-5
D: -
DNA: TGTGCCAGCAGTTACTCGGTCCGCACTAATGAAAAACTGTTTTTT
CDR3: CASSYSVRTNEKLFF

size: -
J: TRBJ2-1
V: TRBV27
D: -
DNA: TGTGCCAGCAGACCCGCACAGATGAAGCATTACCCCTACAATGAGCAGTTCTTC
CDR3: CASRPAQMKHYPYNEQFF

size: few
J: TRBJ1-2
V: TRBV5-4
D: -
DNA: TGTGCCAGCAGCTTGAGGCAGGGCCATGGCTACACCTTC
CDR3: CASSLRQGHGYTF

size: -
J: TRBJ2-7
V: TRBV11-2
D: TRBD2
DNA: TGTGCCAGCAGCTTAGGAGCGGGAGGAAAAGACGAGCAGTACTTC
CDR3: CASSLGAGGKDEQYF

size: -
J: TRBJ1-2
V: TRBV2
D: -
DNA: TGTGCCAGATCTGGGGGGAGCTATGGCTACACCTTC
CDR3: CARSGGSYGYTF

size: -
J: TRBJ1-1
V: TRBV7-2
D: TRBD1
DNA: TGTGCCAGCAGCTTAGTAGGACAGGGGGTCACTGAAGCTTTCTTT
CDR3: CASSLVGQGVTEAFF

size: -
J: TRBJ1-6
V: TRBV2
D: -
DNA: TGTGCCAGCAGGGGGCCTGTGGACAATTCACCCCTCCACTTT
CDR3: CASRGPVDNSPLHF

size: medium-sized
J: TRBJ1-5
V: TRBV5-5
D: -
DNA: TGTGCCAGCAGCCTTGGTATGGGTGGTCAGCCCCAGCATTTT
CDR3: CASSLGMGGQPQHF

size: -
J: TRBJ1-2
V: TRBV5-1
D: -
DNA: TGCGCCAGCAGCGCTTTTACAGGAGTGGATGGCTACACCTTC
CDR3: CASSAFTGVDGYTF

size: -
J: TRBJ1-5
V: TRBV19
D: -
DNA: TGTGCCAGTAGTAAGAGGCTCGCCTCCTCACTTAGCAATCAGCCCCAGCATTTT
CDR3: CASSKRLASSLSNQPQHF

size: -
J: TRBJ2-7
V: TRBV6-5
D: -
DNA: TGTGCCAGCAGCCCATTACAGGGGAGGGAGCAGTACTTC
CDR3: CASSPLQGREQYF

size: -
J: TRBJ2-6
V: TRBV6-6
D: -
DNA: TGTGCCAGCAGTTACAGCTCTGGGGCCAACGTCCTGACTTTC
CDR3: CASSYSSGANVLTF

size: few
J: TRBJ2-1
V: TRBV19
D: -
DNA: TGTGCCAGTAGTATAGCCCTGACTCAGGGGCTCTACAATGAGCAGTTCTTC
CDR3: CASSIALTQGLYNEQFF

size: -
J: TRBJ2-2
V: TRBV18
D: -
DNA: TGTGCCAGCTCCGAGAGACAGGTGGGGCACGGGGAGCTGTTTTTT
CDR3: CASSERQVGHGELFF

size: -
J: TRBJ2-2
V: TRBV27
D: -
DNA: TGTGCCAGCAGTCCCATGGGGAGCGGGCTGAACACCGGGGAGCTGTTTTTT
CDR3: CASSPMGSGLNTGELFF

size: few
J: TRBJ1-5
V: TRBV7-9
D: -
DNA: TGTGCCAGCAGCTTAATCGGAGATCGACCCCAGCATTTT
CDR3: CASSLIGDRPQHF

size: once
J: TRBJ2-3
V: TRBV7-3
D: -
DNA: TGTGCCAGCAGCTTTCGTTGGGGAGATACGCAGTATTTT
CDR3: CASSFRWGDTQYF

size: -
J: TRBJ1-2
V: TRBV2
D: -
DNA: TGTGCCAGCAGTGACCTAGGGAGTAACTATGGCTACACCTTC
CDR3: CASSDLGSNYGYTF

size: -
J: TRBJ2-2
V: TRBV10-1
D: TRBD1
DNA: TGCGCCAGCAGTGCGGACAGGGGCCCCGGGGAGCTGTTTTTT
CDR3: CASSADRGPGELFF

size: -
J: TRBJ1-6
V: TRBV27
D: -
DNA: TGTGCCAGCACCAAGAGGGGACCCGTTAATTCACCCCTCCACTTT
CDR3: CASTKRGPVNSPLHF

size: -
J: TRBJ2-6
V: TRBV7-6
D: -
DNA: TGTGCCAGCAGCCCCGTCAGGCCACCGAACTCTGGGGCCAACGTCCTGACTTTC
CDR3: CASSPVRPPNSGANVLTF

size: -
J: TRBJ1-5
V: TRBV15
D: -
DNA: TGTGCCACCAGCAGAGATCATGGGACCTCAAAGAGGGATTTCGTTCAGCCCCAGCATTTT
CDR3: CATSRDHGTSKRDFVQPQHF

size: once
J: TRBJ2-2
V: TRBV14
D: TRBD2
DNA: TGTGCCAGCAGCCGGAACCCGGGACTAGCGGGTCGGACCGGGGAGCTGTTTTTT
CDR3: CASSRNPGLAGRTGELFF

size: -
J: TRBJ2-1
V: TRBV10-3
D: TRBD1
DNA: TGTGCCATCAGCAGGACAGGCCCCGAAGTCTACAATGAGCAGTTCTTC
CDR3: CAISRTGPEVYNEQFF

size: once
J: TRBJ2-3
V: TRBV5-8
D: TRBD1
DNA: TGTGCCAGCAGCTTAAACAGGGGTATCGGAACAGATACGCAGTATTTT
CDR3: CASSLNRGIGTDTQYF

size: -
J: TRBJ2-2
V: TRBV2
D: -
DNA: TGTGCCAGCACCCACCCGGGACATGCGAACACCGGGGAGCTGTTTTTT
CDR3: CASTHPGHANTGELFF

size: -
J: TRBJ2-6
V: TRBV14
D: -
DNA: TGTGCCAGCAGCCAAGGACCCTACTCTGGGGCCAACGTCCTGACTTTC
CDR3: CASSQGPYSGANVLTF

size: -
J: TRBJ2-1
V: TRBV7-3
D: -
DNA: TGTGCCAGCAGCCCCCAGGTCTCCTACAATGAGCAGTTCTTC
CDR3: CASSPQVSYNEQFF

size: -
J: TRBJ2-3
V: TRBV5-8
D: -
DNA: TGTGCCAGCAGCGGGGTGGGGACGGATACGCAGTATTTT
CDR3: CASSGVGTDTQYF

size: -
J: TRBJ2-2
V: TRBV28
D: -
DNA: TGTGCCAGCAGCCAAGGAACTTACACCGGGGAGCTGTTTTTT
CDR3: CASSQGTYTGELFF

size: -
J: TRBJ2-7
V: TRBV4-2
D: TRBD1
DNA: TGTGCCAGCAGCCAACCCGGGACAGTAAGATACGAGCAGTACTTC
CDR3: CASSQPGTVRYEQYF